A selection of T cell receptor beta chains follows, all from one sample in a study of blood T cells in healthy people across ages. TCRdb independently ran MiXCR on the 5' RACE reads; one entry per CDR3 protein. The sample lists around 600,000 distinct CDR3 sequences; 47% were seen once. The source material was blood. All receptors derive from an older man in good health. The CDR3 runs from the conserved cysteine through the conserved F or W. The D gene is left open where the match is weak. Expanded clones are given a class, and other clones once, few, many or no size at all.

TRBJ2-7,.,TRBV21-1,.,TGTGCCAGCAGGGAGACAGGGTTCCCCCCAGTTCACTACGAGCAGTACTTC,CASRETGFPPVHYEQYF
TRBJ2-2,.,TRBV12-3/TRBV12-4,.,TGTGCCAGCAGTCCGACCTTTATTAGCGGGGAGCTGTTTTTT,CASSPTFISGELFF
TRBJ2-3,TRBD1,TRBV29-1,many,TGCAGCGTTGAAGGGGGACAGGGCCCCACAGATACGCAGTATTTT,CSVEGGQGPTDTQYF
TRBJ2-1,TRBD1,TRBV29-1,many,TGCAGCGCCCGACAGGGGGCTTACAATGAGCAGTTCTTC,CSARQGAYNEQFF
TRBJ2-6,TRBD2,TRBV4-3,few,TGCGCCAGCAGCCAAGATTATCCTAGCGGGAGCGCAGGGGCCAACGTCCTGACTTTC,CASSQDYPSGSAGANVLTF
TRBJ2-7,.,TRBV20-1,.,TGCAGTGCTAGAGATACCAGGGCGTCATTGGGCGAGCAGTACTTC,CSARDTRASLGEQYF
TRBJ2-1,.,TRBV4-3,.,TGCGCCAGCAGCCAAGGGGGTGCCAGCTCCTACAATGAGCAGTTCTTC,CASSQGGASSYNEQFF
TRBJ2-5,.,TRBV25-1,.,TGTGCCAGCAGTGCCTTAAACAGACAAGAGACCCAGTACTTC,CASSALNRQETQYF
TRBJ2-7,.,TRBV7-9,.,TGTGCCAGCAGCTTCGCGCTGGGCCCCTCCTACGAGCAGTACTTC,CASSFALGPSYEQYF
TRBJ2-4,.,TRBV20-1,many,TGCAGTGCTAGAGATTGGCTAGCTCCAACCAAAAACATTCAGTACTTC,CSARDWLAPTKNIQYF
TRBJ2-5,TRBD2,TRBV2,.,TGTGCCAGCAGCCCAGGACTAGCGGGGTCGGAGACCCAGTACTTC,CASSPGLAGSETQYF
TRBJ1-6,.,TRBV20-1,.,TGCAGTGCTAGAGATGCAAGACAGACTGACTATAATTCACCCCTCCACTTT,CSARDARQTDYNSPLHF
TRBJ1-2,.,TRBV20-1,.,TGCAGTGCCCGGCAACAGGGTTCAAATGGCTACACCTTC,CSARQQGSNGYTF
TRBJ2-1,TRBD2,TRBV6-2/TRBV6-3,.,TGTGCCAGCAGTTACTCTATGACTAGCGGGGGGGCCGATGAGCAGTTCTTC,CASSYSMTSGGADEQFF
TRBJ2-3,.,TRBV10-3,few,TGTGCCGCCGGGGCGGGTCCAGATACGCAGTATTTT,CAAGAGPDTQYF
TRBJ2-3,TRBD2,TRBV7-2,few,TGTGCCAGCAGCACTGGACCAGCGGGGAGCACAGATACGCAGTATTTT,CASSTGPAGSTDTQYF
TRBJ1-4,.,TRBV25-1,.,TGTGCCAGCACATCGACAGGTTTTAATGAAAAACTGTTTTTT,CASTSTGFNEKLFF
TRBJ2-7,.,TRBV9,.,TGTGCCAGCAGCCACGGAGGGGCCTCCTACGAGCAGTACTTC,CASSHGGASYEQYF
TRBJ2-1,TRBD2,TRBV6-5,many,TGTGCCAGCAGCCCCAGCAGCGGGAGTAATGAGCAGTTCTTC,CASSPSSGSNEQFF
TRBJ2-3,TRBD2,TRBV12-3/TRBV12-4,.,TGTGCCAGCAGTTTCGGGACTAGCGAGGTAGGGACGCAGTATTTT,CASSFGTSEVGTQYF
TRBJ1-3,.,TRBV18,.,TGTGCCAGCTCACCAAGTAGGAGCTCTGGAAACACCATATATTTT,CASSPSRSSGNTIYF
TRBJ2-5,TRBD1,TRBV20-1,few,TGCAGTGCTGGCCCCGGGACAGGGGAGACCCAGTACTTC,CSAGPGTGETQYF
TRBJ2-1,.,TRBV10-3,.,TGTGCCATCAGCTCCGGGACCCCCTTGGGGTTCTTC,CAISSGTPLGFF
TRBJ2-7,.,TRBV6-6,many,TGTGCCAGCAGTTACTCCGGAGGGGGCGCGAGGCCGTACGAGCAGTACTTC,CASSYSGGGARPYEQYF
TRBJ2-1,TRBD2,TRBV5-1,.,TGCGCCAGCAGCACCCTAGCGGATGAGGGTGAGCAGTTCTTC,CASSTLADEGEQFF
TRBJ2-7,.,TRBV6-1,.,TGTGCCAGCAGTACTCCCTCAGGCTACGAGCAGTACTTC,CASSTPSGYEQYF
TRBJ2-7,TRBD1,TRBV28,.,TGTGCCAGCACCCTCGGTGGGGACAGCAACTCCTACGAGCAGTACTTC,CASTLGGDSNSYEQYF
TRBJ1-6,TRBD1,TRBV20-1,.,TGCAGTGCTAGAGGAAGACGGGGACAGGGTGCTGATTCACCCCTCCACTTT,CSARGRRGQGADSPLHF
TRBJ2-7,.,TRBV7-6,.,TGTGCCAGCAGCCCGCCAACTGGCCCCTACGAGCAGTACTTC,CASSPPTGPYEQYF
TRBJ1-4,.,TRBV29-1,.,TGCAGCGCCGCGGGGATGCGGGAGGAAAAACTGTTTTTT,CSAAGMREEKLFF
TRBJ1-2,.,TRBV12-3/TRBV12-4,.,TGTGCCAGCAGTTTAGCGCGTCAGGGGCAGAGCTATGGCTACAGCTTC,CASSLARQGQSYGYSF
TRBJ2-1,.,TRBV6-6,many,TGTGCCAGCAGTTACTCGCTCCGGGGCCCCTACAATGAGCAGTTCTTC,CASSYSLRGPYNEQFF
TRBJ2-7,.,TRBV5-4,few,TGTGCCAGCAGTCAGCCAGGGGTCTCCTACGAGCAGTACTTC,CASSQPGVSYEQYF
TRBJ2-3,.,TRBV7-2,.,TGTGCCAGCAGCCCCGGATTGTCAATAGATACGCAGTATTTT,CASSPGLSIDTQYF
TRBJ2-4,.,TRBV11-2,few,TGTGCCAGCAGCCCAGGGCCCCCCGCGATGAACATTCAGTACTTC,CASSPGPPAMNIQYF
TRBJ1-1,TRBD1,TRBV7-9,.,TGTGCCAGCAGCGCCCAGGGGGCTGGGGTCACTGAAGCTTTCTTT,CASSAQGAGVTEAFF
TRBJ1-2,.,TRBV15,.,TGTGCCACCAGCGGGGGACGGTCTTATGGCTACACCTTC,CATSGGRSYGYTF
TRBJ2-3,TRBD2,TRBV2,few,TGTGCCAGCGTTTCCGGGACTAGCGTCACAGATACGCAGTATTTT,CASVSGTSVTDTQYF
TRBJ2-7,.,TRBV27,.,TGTGCCAGCAGTTTACGGGCGACTGCCCCCTTACCCTACGAGCAGTACTTC,CASSLRATAPLPYEQYF
TRBJ2-7,TRBD1,TRBV6-6,many,TGTGCCAGCAGTTATGTGTCAGGGGGTGCGGGTTACGAGCAGTACTTC,CASSYVSGGAGYEQYF
TRBJ2-1,TRBD2,TRBV6-4,few,TGTGCCAGCAGTAATACGGGGGGGGGTGAGCAGTTCTTC,CASSNTGGGEQFF
TRBJ2-7,.,TRBV20-1,.,TGCAGTGCTACAGGGCCCTACGAGCAGTACTTC,CSATGPYEQYF
TRBJ2-1,.,TRBV29-1,many,TGCAGCGTTGGTGTGGGGTCTGAGCAGTTCTTC,CSVGVGSEQFF
TRBJ2-7,.,TRBV6-6,many,TGTGCCAGCAGCCCCCGTTTATCCGAGCAGTACTTC,CASSPRLSEQYF
TRBJ2-5,.,TRBV12-3/TRBV12-4,few,TGTGCCAGCAGTTTAGGAACAAAAGAGACCCAGTACTTC,CASSLGTKETQYF
TRBJ2-5,.,TRBV7-2,.,TGTGCCAGCAGCTCCCCCGACCGCCGAACCCAGTACTTC,CASSSPDRRTQYF
TRBJ2-3,.,TRBV5-6,.,TGTGCCAGCAGCAGGATGGACAGAGTCACAAATACGCAGTATTTT,CASSRMDRVTNTQYF
TRBJ2-5,TRBD2,TRBV9,.,TGTGCCAGCAGCGTAGACTGGCGGGAGGGTTACAATGAGCAGTACTTC,CASSVDWREGYNEQYF
TRBJ2-1,TRBD2,TRBV7-3,.,TGTGCCAGCAGCTCCCCTAGCGGGGGGGCCTACAATGAGCAGTTCTTC,CASSSPSGGAYNEQFF
TRBJ2-5,.,TRBV29-1,many,TGCAGCATTAGCGGAGCCCTGCTGGAGACCCAGTACTTC,CSISGALLETQYF
TRBJ2-1,.,TRBV6-5,many,TGTGCCAGCAGTTACTCGATTCTACCGGTAGGGTTCGATGAGCAGTTCTTC,CASSYSILPVGFDEQFF
TRBJ2-5,.,TRBV7-3,.,TGTGCCAGCAGCCAGGGGGGTCGAGAGACCCAGTACTTC,CASSQGGRETQYF
TRBJ2-5,TRBD1,TRBV2,few,TGTGCCAACCGGGACAGGTGGGAAGAGACCCAGTACTTC,CANRDRWEETQYF
TRBJ2-3,TRBD2,TRBV29-1,.,TGCAGCGTTGAAGTTGTGGGACTAGCAACAGATACGCAGTATTTT,CSVEVVGLATDTQYF
TRBJ2-1,TRBD2,TRBV5-6,.,TGTGCCAGCAGCGGTCCGGGACTAGCGGGAGGACCTCCCTACAATGAGCAGTTCTTC,CASSGPGLAGGPPYNEQFF
TRBJ2-1,TRBD2,TRBV6-2/TRBV6-3,.,TGTGCCAGTATTTCGAGCGGGGGTACCTACAATGAGCAGTTCTTC,CASISSGGTYNEQFF
TRBJ1-1,.,TRBV12-3/TRBV12-4,.,TGTGCCAGCAGCGCTACAGGGTGGAGGACTGAAGCTTTCTTT,CASSATGWRTEAFF
TRBJ2-2,.,TRBV7-9,.,TGTGCCAGCCAAGGGCAGGTTAACACCGGGGAGCTGTTTTTT,CASQGQVNTGELFF